Below, one T cell receptor (beta chain) is given with its context. Its antigen remains unknown. These data are taken from a study of shared clonotypes between healthy human individuals. Naive CD4+ cells were CD45RA-selected; the remaining cells were memory. Study findings and constraints: Naive subsets tended to show greater estimated richness than memory subsets. Non-shared clonotypes had lower generation probabilities than clonotypes shared by all four sorted-subset donors.

The germline V gene encodes CDR1 SGHNT and CDR2 YYREEE (reference sequence). The CDR3 is 13 residues long. Trimming stripped 0 bases from V and 9 bases from J, with 12 bases between. Sequencing used immunoSEQ multiplex PCR; TCRdb keeps in-frame clones, though not all of them. The table records roughly 2.6 million clones, more than 80% of them present only once. Sequencing was carried out using naive CD4+ T cells sorted from blood. Stated subset: CD45RA+ positively selected. The source is a man between 18 and 29 years old in good health. The J gene is TRBJ1-1, the V gene TRBV5-4, with TRBD1 as a possible D gene (5 bases). In DNA form, the CDR3 reads TGTGCCAGCAGCTTGGCCGTGGGGCGTAAAGCTTTCTTT. Its translation: CASSLAVGRKAFF. Based on the CDR3 plus reference TRBV5-4 and TRBJ1-1, the full variable domain is ETGVTQSPTHLIKTRGQQVTLRCSSQSGHNTVSWYQQALGQGPQFIFQYYREEENGRGNFPPRFSGLQFPNYSSELNVNALELDDSALYLCASSLAVGRKAFFGQGTRLTVV.